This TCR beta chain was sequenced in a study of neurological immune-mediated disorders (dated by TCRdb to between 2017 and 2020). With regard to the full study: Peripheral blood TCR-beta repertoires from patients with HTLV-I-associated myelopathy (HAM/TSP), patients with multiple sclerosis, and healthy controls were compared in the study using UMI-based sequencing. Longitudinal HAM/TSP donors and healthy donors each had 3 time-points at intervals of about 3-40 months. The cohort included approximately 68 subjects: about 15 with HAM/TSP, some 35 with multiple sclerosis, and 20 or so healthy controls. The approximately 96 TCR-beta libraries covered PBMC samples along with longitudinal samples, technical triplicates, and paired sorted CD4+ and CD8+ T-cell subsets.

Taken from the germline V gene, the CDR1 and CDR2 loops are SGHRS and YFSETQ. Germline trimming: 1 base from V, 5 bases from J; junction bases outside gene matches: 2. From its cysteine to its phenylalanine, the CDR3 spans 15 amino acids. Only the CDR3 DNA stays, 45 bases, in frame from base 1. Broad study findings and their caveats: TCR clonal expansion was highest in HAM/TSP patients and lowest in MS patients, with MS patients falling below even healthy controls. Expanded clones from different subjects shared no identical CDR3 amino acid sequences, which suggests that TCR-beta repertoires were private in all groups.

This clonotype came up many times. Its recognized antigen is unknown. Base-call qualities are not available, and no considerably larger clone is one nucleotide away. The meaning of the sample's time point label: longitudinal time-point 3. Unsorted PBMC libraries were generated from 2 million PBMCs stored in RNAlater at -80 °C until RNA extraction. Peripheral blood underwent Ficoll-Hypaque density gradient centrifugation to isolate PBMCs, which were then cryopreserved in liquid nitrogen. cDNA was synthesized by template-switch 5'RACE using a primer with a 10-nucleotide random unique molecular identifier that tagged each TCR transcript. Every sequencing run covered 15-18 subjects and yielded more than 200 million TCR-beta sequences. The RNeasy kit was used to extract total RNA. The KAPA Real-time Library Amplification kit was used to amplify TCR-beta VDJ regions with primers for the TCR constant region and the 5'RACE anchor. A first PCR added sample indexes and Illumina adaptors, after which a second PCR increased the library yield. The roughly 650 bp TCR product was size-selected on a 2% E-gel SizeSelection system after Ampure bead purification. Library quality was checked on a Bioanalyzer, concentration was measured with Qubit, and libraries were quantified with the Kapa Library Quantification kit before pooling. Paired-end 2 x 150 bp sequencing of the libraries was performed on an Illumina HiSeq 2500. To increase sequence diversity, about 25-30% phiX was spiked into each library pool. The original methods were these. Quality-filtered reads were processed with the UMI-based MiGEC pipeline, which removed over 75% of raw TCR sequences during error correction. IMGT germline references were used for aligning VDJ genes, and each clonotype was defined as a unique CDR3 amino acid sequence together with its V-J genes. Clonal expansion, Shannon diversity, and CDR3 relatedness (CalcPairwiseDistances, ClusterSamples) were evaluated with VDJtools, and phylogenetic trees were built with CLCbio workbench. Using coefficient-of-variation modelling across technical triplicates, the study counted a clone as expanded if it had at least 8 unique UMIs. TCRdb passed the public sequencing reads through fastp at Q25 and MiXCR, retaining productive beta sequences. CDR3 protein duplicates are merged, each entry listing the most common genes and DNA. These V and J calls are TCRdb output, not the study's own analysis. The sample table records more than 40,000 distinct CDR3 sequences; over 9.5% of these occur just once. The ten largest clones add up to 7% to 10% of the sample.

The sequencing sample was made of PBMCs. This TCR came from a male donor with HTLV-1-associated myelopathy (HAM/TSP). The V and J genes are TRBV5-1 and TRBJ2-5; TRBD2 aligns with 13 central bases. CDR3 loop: CASSLTSGGAETQYF. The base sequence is TGCGCCAGCAGCTTGACTAGCGGGGGGGCGGAGACCCAGTACTTC.